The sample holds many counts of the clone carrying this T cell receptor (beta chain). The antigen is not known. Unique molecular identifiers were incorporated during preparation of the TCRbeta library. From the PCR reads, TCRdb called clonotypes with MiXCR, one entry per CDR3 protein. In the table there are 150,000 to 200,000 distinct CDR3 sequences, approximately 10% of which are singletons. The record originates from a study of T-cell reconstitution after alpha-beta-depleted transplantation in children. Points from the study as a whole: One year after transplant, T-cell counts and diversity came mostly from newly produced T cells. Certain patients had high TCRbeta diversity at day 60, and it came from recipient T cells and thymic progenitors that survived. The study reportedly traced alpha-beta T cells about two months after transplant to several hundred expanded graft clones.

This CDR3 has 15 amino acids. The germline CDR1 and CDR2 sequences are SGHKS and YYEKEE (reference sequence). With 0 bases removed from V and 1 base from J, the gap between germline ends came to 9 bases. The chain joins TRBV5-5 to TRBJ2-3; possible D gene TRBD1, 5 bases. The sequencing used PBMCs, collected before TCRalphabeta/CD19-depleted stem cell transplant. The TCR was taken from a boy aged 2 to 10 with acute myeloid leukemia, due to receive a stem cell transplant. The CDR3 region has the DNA TGTGCCAGCAGCTTGGACAGGCCACGCACAGATACGCAGTATTTT. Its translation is CASSLDRPRTDTQYF.